This TCR beta chain was sequenced during a study of early T cells in non-severe SARS-CoV-2 infection. Overall study: Chains stayed unpaired after sequencing of bulk RNA from unsorted whole blood. General study results and limits: VDJdb-based annotation leaned toward anti-spike CD8 responses and missed private and CD4 specificities.

As concerns this clonotype: Its antigen remains unknown.

The CDR3 is 15 residues long. The TCR library protocol was used to attach unique molecular identifiers. These identifiers were attached to individual cDNA molecules. MiXCR, run by TCRdb on the 5' RACE reads, gives a single entry per CDR3 protein. The sample lists under 70,000 distinct CDR3 sequences; about 13% were seen once. The V and J genes are TRBV21-1 and TRBJ2-7; TRBD1, the D gene given by the table, was not confirmed from the DNA. TRBV21-1 is a known pseudogene. The sample here was whole blood, taken at baseline. This receptor was identified in an adult who was a healthcare worker with PCR-confirmed SARS-CoV-2 infection or an uninfected control (not recorded which). As DNA, the CDR3 is TGTGCCGGGGGTAGGGACGCCCTAAGCTCCTACGAGCAGTACTTC. This translates into CAGGRDALSSYEQYF.